The rows below give T cell receptor beta chains drawn from one sample of a study of T-cell reconstitution after alpha-beta-depleted transplantation in children. TCRdb ran MiXCR on the PCR reads and lists one entry per CDR3 protein. The table shows some 640,000 distinct CDR3 sequences, with roughly 17% occurring only once. The sample in question was PBMCs from the stem cell graft donor, obtained from the stem cell graft. The receptors stem from a human donor who donated a stem cell graft to a child with acute myeloid leukemia. Each CDR3 is given with its conserved first and last residue. D genes are given only for firm matches. Clone size appears in some rows only: once, few, many, or a class for an expanded clone.

v_gene	j_gene	abundance	d_gene	CDR3nt	CDR3aa
TRBV7-2	TRBJ2-1	few	-	TGTGCCAGCAGCTTAATCCCCAGGGGGGTCTACAATGAGCAGTTCTTC	CASSLIPRGVYNEQFF
TRBV20-1	TRBJ2-1	many	-	TGCAGTGCTGGGGGGTCCTACAATGAGCAGTTCTTC	CSAGGSYNEQFF
TRBV18	TRBJ2-7	many	-	TGTGCCAGCTCACCAACTAGGAGACAGGATTACTACGAGCAGTACTTC	CASSPTRRQDYYEQYF
TRBV20-1	TRBJ1-1	many	-	TGCAGTGCTGGTCCGCGAGGGAGCACTGAAGCTTTCTTT	CSAGPRGSTEAFF
TRBV5-1	TRBJ2-3	many	TRBD2	TGCGCCAGCAGCTTGGTGACTAGCGTCGTTCCGACAGATACGCAGTATTTT	CASSLVTSVVPTDTQYF
TRBV27	TRBJ1-1	-	-	TGTGCCAGCAGTTGGGGACAACTGAACACTGAAGCTTTCTTT	CASSWGQLNTEAFF
TRBV9	TRBJ2-1	-	-	TGTGCCAGCAGCGTAGTAGGGAGCTCCTACAATGAGCAGTTCTTC	CASSVVGSSYNEQFF
TRBV20-1	TRBJ2-1	many	TRBD2	TGCAGTGCTCCCAAACTAGCGGGGGTTTCCTACAATGAGCAGTTCTTC	CSAPKLAGVSYNEQFF
TRBV20-1	TRBJ2-1	many	-	TGCAGTGCTCCCTTATACGAGCAACCCTACAATGAGCAGTTCTTC	CSAPLYEQPYNEQFF
TRBV6-5	TRBJ1-5	-	-	TGTGCCAGCAGTTACCCCGCAGGAAACAATCAGCCCCAGCATTTT	CASSYPAGNNQPQHF
TRBV20-1	TRBJ2-1	-	TRBD2	TGCAGTGCTAGAGCCCCCCAGGCTAGCGGGGGGCCGGAGCAGTTCTTC	CSARAPQASGGPEQFF
TRBV7-9	TRBJ2-1	many	-	TGTGCCAGCAGCTTAAGGGCCGGCTCCTACAATGAGCAGTTCTTC	CASSLRAGSYNEQFF
TRBV12-3/TRBV12-4	TRBJ1-2	few	TRBD1	TGTGCCAGCAGTTTAGGGCAGGGGGACGCCGGCTACACCTTC	CASSLGQGDAGYTF
TRBV20-1	TRBJ2-1	once	TRBD2	TGCAGTGCTAGAGATGTTTCGGGGGGAGTTTTCAATGAGCAGTTCTTC	CSARDVSGGVFNEQFF
TRBV15	TRBJ2-4	-	TRBD1	TGTGCCACCAGCAGAGTGACAGGGGCCAAAAACATTCAGTACTTC	CATSRVTGAKNIQYF
TRBV6-5	TRBJ1-1	-	-	TGTGCCAGCAGTTTGTCCCGGGCCGTGAACACTGAAGCTTTCTTT	CASSLSRAVNTEAFF
TRBV20-1	TRBJ1-2	many	TRBD1	TGCAGTGCGGCCGGGACAGTGCTTTATGGCTACACCTTC	CSAAGTVLYGYTF